Shown below are 14 T cell receptor beta chains from a single sample sequenced in a study of cytomegalovirus exposure and HLA in healthy donors. PCR employed 60 Vbeta and 13 Jbeta primers. The data were produced by immunoSEQ multiplex PCR, yet TCRdb's version contains in-frame clones alone and is incomplete. The sample carries 150,000 to 200,000 clones, 80% recorded once. Sequencing was carried out using PBMCs. The receptors stem from a boy aged 5-17 years in good health and CMV-seronegative.

The chain recombines TRBV11-3 with TRBJ1-1, with 7 positions matching TRBD1. This CDR3 has 16 amino acids. V lost 1 base to trimming and J lost 0 bases; unmatched junction nucleotides: 5. Germline values: CDR1 SGHNT, CDR2 YENEEA. The CDR3 loop is CASSLVYDRVNTEAFF. Written as DNA, the CDR3 is TGTGCCAGCAGCTTAGTTTACGACAGGGTGAACACTGAAGCTTTCTTT.

The rearrangement joins TRBV4-3 to TRBJ2-2; 10 bases agree with TRBD2. The germline gives CDR1 LGHNA, CDR2 YSLEER. Trimming cost V 1 base and J 5 bases; bases outside gene matches: 4. The CDR3 runs to 16 residues. In DNA form, the CDR3 reads TGCGCCAGCAGCCAAGCTAGCGGGAGTTTAACCGGGGAGCTGTTTTTT. It specifies CASSQASGSLTGELFF.

About this clone itself: The same CDR3 arises from other DNA sequences in this sample as well. The chain combines TRBV7-3 with TRBJ2-3, with D perhaps TRBD2 (6 bases). The CDR3 extends over 15 amino acids. V lost 0 bases and J 1 base, leaving 8 bases between the germline ends. From germline, CDR1 is SGHTA and CDR2 FQGTGA. The CDR3 coding sequence is TGTGCCAGCAGCTTAACGGGAGGAGGCACAGATACGCAGTATTTT. Protein: CASSLTGGGTDTQYF.

The V gene is TRBV7-8, the J gene TRBJ2-5; 9 bases align to TRBD1. The CDR3 extends over 16 amino acids. Per germline, CDR1 SGHVS and CDR2 FQNEAQ. V gave up 4 bases and J gave up 5 bases; unmatched junction bases: 11. CDR3 DNA sequence: TGTGCCAGCAGCTATAATAGGGACAGGGTATTTGAGACCCAGTACTTC. Its translation: CASSYNRDRVFETQYF.

This chain joins TRBV5-6 and TRBJ2-7; 8 bases match TRBD1. The junction had 15 bases not matched to a gene; V was cut back by 4 bases and J by 9 bases. The germline V gene has CDR1 SGHDT and CDR2 YYEEEE. The CDR3 loop spans 15 amino acids. The CDR3 region is CASSVRDRNVYAQYF. The DNA for the CDR3 is TGTGCCAGCAGCGTCCGGGACAGGAATGTGTATGCGCAGTACTTC.

The chain recombines TRBV19 with TRBJ2-7; D might be TRBD1 (6 bases). V lost 7 bases to trimming and J lost 2 bases, with 12 bases between them. The germline gives CDR1 LNHDA, CDR2 SQIVND (reference sequence). The CDR3 spans 13 residues. In nucleotides, the CDR3 is TGTGCCAGTACCTCCCGGGACACCTACGAGCAGTACTTC. This translates into CASTSRDTYEQYF. Combining the CDR3 with reference TRBV19 and TRBJ2-7 gives the whole variable domain DGGITQSPKYLFRKEGQNVTLSCEQNLNHDAMYWYRQDPGQGLRLIYYSQIVNDFQKGDIAEGYSVSREKKESFPLTVTSAQKNPTAFYLCASTSRDTYEQYFGPGTRLTVT.

The chain links TRBV10-3 to TRBJ2-7, with 8 bases lining up with TRBD1. This CDR3 is 14 amino acids long. With 3 bases clipped from V and 5 bases from J, the junction kept 6 bases outside the gene matches. Germline V gene sequence: CDR1 ENHRY, CDR2 SYGVKD. As DNA, the CDR3 is TGTGCCATCAGTGACTCGCTGACAGGGGACGAGCAGTACTTC. Translating gives CAISDSLTGDEQYF.

The gene calls are TRBV30 and TRBJ1-5, with D hard to call. The CDR3 spans 13 residues. The germline gives CDR1 GTSNPN, CDR2 SVGIG (reference sequence). The ends were cut back, 2 bases at V and 5 bases at J, with 10 bases in the middle. As DNA, the CDR3 is TGTGCCTGGAGTCGACAATCGCATCAGCCCCAGCATTTT. Its protein product is CAWSRQSHQPQHF.

J is TRBJ1-1 and V is TRBV7-6, with TRBD1 matching 8 bases. The V segment lost 5 bases and the J segment 3 bases; nucleotides outside the gene matches: 5. CDR1 is SGHVS and CDR2 is FNYEAQ in the germline V gene. This CDR3 contains 14 residues. The CDR3 nucleotides are TGTGCCAGCAGCCCTCGACAGGGGTACACTGAAGCTTTCTTT. As protein: CASSPRQGYTEAFF.

The rearrangement uses TRBV30 and TRBJ1-6; TRBD1 matches 8 bases. The CDR3 is 14 residues long. Germline values: CDR1 GTSNPN, CDR2 SVGIG (reference sequence). The trim removed 1 base at V and 7 bases at J, leaving 3 bases unmatched. The CDR3 DNA reads as TGTGCCTGGAGTGCCGGACAGGGAAATTCACCCCTCCACTTT. This translates into CAWSAGQGNSPLHF.

The rearrangement joins TRBV7-8 to TRBJ2-7, with D perhaps TRBD1 (9 bases). Germline V gene sequence: CDR1 SGHVS, CDR2 FQNEAQ. The germline V and J ends were trimmed by 4 bases and 5 bases, with 30 bases remaining between them. The CDR3 extends over 19 amino acids. The DNA of the CDR3 is TGTGCCAGCAGCTCCTCGAACAGGGGGCGGAGCGGGAGTCGGCACGAGCAGTACTTC. Residues: CASSSSNRGRSGSRHEQYF.

The chain couples TRBV2 to TRBJ1-2, with D unclear. The CDR3 sequence is 16 residues long. The V end lost 2 bases, the J end lost 4 bases, and 17 bases lay between the germline ends. The germline V gene has CDR1 SNHLY and CDR2 FYNNEI. The CDR3: CASSEFSSRPGYGYTF. CDR3 coding DNA: TGTGCCAGCAGTGAATTTAGTTCGAGGCCGGGCTATGGCTACACCTTC.

This clone was observed a handful of times. This chain uses TRBV27 with TRBJ1-2; D perhaps matches TRBD1 (6 bases). Per germline, CDR1 MNHEY and CDR2 SMNVEV (reference sequence). This CDR3 spans 17 amino acids. With 6 bases removed from V and 2 bases from J, the gap between germline ends came to 22 bases. The CDR3 loop is CASRSRTGNNINYGYTF. CDR3 coding DNA: TGTGCCAGCAGGTCAAGAACAGGGAACAATATCAACTATGGCTACACCTTC.

The rearrangement links TRBV5-1 to TRBJ1-6, with TRBD1 matching 9 bases. The CDR3 is 17 residues long. The V gene end was trimmed by 0 bases and the J gene end by 8 bases; junction bases not matched to a gene: 9. The germline V gene encodes CDR1 SGHRS and CDR2 YFSETQ. The CDR3 sequence: CASSLGPGQGVYSPLHF. The CDR3 nucleotides read TGCGCCAGCAGCTTGGGGCCGGGACAGGGAGTGTATTCACCCCTCCACTTT.